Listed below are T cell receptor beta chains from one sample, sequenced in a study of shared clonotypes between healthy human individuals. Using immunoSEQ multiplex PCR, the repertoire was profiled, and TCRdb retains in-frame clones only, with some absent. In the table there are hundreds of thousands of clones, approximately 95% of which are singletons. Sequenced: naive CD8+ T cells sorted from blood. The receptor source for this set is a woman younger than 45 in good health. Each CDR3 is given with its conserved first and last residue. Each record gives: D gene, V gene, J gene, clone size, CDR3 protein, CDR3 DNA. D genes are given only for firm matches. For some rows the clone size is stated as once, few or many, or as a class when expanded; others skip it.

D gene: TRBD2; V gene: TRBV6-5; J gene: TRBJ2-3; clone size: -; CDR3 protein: CASSSGLASGTDTQYF; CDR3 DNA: TGTGCCAGCAGTTCGGGACTAGCGTCAGGCACAGATACGCAGTATTTT
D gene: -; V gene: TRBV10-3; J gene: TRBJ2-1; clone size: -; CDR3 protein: CAISDPSSYNEQFF; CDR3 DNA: TGTGCCATCAGTGACCCTAGCTCCTACAATGAGCAGTTCTTC
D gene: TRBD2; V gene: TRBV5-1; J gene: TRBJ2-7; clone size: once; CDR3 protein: CASSLEASGSYEQYF; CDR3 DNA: TGCGCCAGCAGCTTGGAGGCTAGCGGCAGCTACGAGCAGTACTTC
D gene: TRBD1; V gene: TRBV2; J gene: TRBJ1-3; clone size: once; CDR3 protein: CASRGTGGGNTIYF; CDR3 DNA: TGTGCCAGCAGAGGGACAGGGGGGGGAAACACCATATATTTT
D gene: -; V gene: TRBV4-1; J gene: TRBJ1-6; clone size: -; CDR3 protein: CASSQPGSSPLHF; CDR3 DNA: TGCGCCAGCAGCCAGCCAGGTTCTTCACCCCTCCACTTT
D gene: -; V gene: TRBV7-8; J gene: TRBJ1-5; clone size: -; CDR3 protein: CASSLGTGTIYQPQHF; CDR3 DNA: TGTGCCAGCAGCTTAGGAACCGGGACAATTTATCAGCCCCAGCATTTT
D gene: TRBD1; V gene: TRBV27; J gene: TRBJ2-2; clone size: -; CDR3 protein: CASRQDRVGAGELFF; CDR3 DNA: TGTGCCAGCAGACAAGACAGGGTGGGTGCCGGGGAGCTGTTTTTT
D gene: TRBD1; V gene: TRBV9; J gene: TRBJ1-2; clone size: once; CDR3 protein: CASSVGQIPNYGYTF; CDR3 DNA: TGTGCCAGCAGCGTGGGACAGATACCGAACTATGGCTACACCTTC
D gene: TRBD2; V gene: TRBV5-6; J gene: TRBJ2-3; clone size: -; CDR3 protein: CASTPGLGDTDTQYF; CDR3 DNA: TGTGCCAGCACCCCTGGACTAGGGGACACAGATACGCAGTATTTT
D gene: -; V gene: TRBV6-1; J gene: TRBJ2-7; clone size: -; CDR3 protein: CASSGTRGYEQYF; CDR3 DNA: TGTGCCAGCAGTGGAACTAGGGGCTACGAGCAGTACTTC
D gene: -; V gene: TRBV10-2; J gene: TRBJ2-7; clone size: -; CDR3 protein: CASSESGEQYF; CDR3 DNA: TGCGCCAGCAGTGAGTCAGGAGAGCAGTACTTC
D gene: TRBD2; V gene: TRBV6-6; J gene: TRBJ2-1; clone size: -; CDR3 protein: CASSPGTSGSGEQFF; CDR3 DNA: TGTGCCAGCAGCCCCGGGACTAGCGGGAGTGGTGAGCAGTTCTTC
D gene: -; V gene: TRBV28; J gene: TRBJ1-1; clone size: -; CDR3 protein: CASSTYREDREAFF; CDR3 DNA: TGTGCCAGCAGTACCTACAGGGAAGACCGTGAAGCTTTCTTT
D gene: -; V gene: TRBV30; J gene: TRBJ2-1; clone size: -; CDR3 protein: CAWGVFSGIYNEQFF; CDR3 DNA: TGTGCCTGGGGAGTGTTCAGCGGAATCTACAATGAGCAGTTCTTC
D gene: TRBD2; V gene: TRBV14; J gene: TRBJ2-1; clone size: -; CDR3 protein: CASSQTAGGINEQFF; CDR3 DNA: TGTGCCAGCAGCCAAACAGCGGGAGGGATCAATGAGCAGTTCTTC
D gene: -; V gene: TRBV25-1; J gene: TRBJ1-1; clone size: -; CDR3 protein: CASSEWGNTEAFF; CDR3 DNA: TGTGCCAGCAGTGAATGGGGGAACACTGAAGCTTTCTTT
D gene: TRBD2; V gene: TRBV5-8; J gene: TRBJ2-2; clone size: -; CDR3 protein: CASSLVVPSGRADGELFF; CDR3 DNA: TGTGCCAGCAGCTTGGTGGTCCCTAGCGGGAGGGCTGACGGGGAGCTGTTTTTT
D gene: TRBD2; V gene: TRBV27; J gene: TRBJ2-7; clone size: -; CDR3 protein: CASSSAPGLAGVKTLYEQYF; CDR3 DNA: TGTGCCAGCAGCTCCGCCCCGGGACTAGCGGGAGTTAAGACCTTGTACGAGCAGTACTTC
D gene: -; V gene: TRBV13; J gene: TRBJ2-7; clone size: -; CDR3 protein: CASSSRMWAKDYEQYF; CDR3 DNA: TGTGCCAGCAGCTCCCGAATGTGGGCTAAGGACTACGAGCAGTACTTC
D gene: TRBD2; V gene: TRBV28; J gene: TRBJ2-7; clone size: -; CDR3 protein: CASSLKTSGNSYEQYF; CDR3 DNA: TGTGCCAGCAGTCTTAAAACTAGCGGGAATTCCTACGAGCAGTACTTC
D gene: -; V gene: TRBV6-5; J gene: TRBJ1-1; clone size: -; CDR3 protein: CASTGAGDTEAFF; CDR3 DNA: TGTGCCAGCACGGGGGCGGGAGACACTGAAGCTTTCTTT
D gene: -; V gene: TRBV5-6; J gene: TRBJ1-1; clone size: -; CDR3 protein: CASSLWGMNTEAFF; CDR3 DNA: TGTGCCAGCAGCCTGTGGGGGATGAACACTGAAGCTTTCTTT
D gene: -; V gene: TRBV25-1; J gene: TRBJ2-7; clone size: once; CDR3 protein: CASGTESYEQYF; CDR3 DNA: TGTGCCAGCGGAACGGAGTCCTACGAGCAGTACTTC
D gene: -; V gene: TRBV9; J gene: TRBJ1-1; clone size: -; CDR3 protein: CASSSLEVNTEAFF; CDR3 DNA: TGTGCCAGCAGCTCCTTAGAGGTGAACACTGAAGCTTTCTTT
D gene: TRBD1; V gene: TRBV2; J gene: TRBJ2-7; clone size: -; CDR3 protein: CASSETGGPYEQYF; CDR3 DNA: TGTGCCAGCAGTGAAACAGGGGGCCCCTACGAGCAGTACTTC
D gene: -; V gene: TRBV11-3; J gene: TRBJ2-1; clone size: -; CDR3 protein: CASSVGDNEQFF; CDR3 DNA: TGTGCCAGCAGCGTGGGGGACAATGAGCAGTTCTTC
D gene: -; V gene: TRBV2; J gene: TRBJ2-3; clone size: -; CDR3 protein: CAGSATTGTQYF; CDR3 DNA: TGTGCCGGAAGCGCGACCACGGGTACGCAGTATTTT
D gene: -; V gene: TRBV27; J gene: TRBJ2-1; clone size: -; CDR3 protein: CASSLPTGGIHEQFF; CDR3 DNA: TGTGCCAGCAGTTTACCAACGGGTGGTATCCATGAGCAGTTCTTC
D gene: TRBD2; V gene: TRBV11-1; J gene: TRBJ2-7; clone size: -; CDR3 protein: CASSPQASGLWEQYF; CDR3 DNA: TGTGCCAGCAGCCCCCAAGCTAGCGGGCTTTGGGAGCAGTACTTC
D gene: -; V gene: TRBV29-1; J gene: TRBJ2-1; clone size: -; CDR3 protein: CSVDAAYNEQFF; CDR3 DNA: TGCAGCGTTGACGCGGCGTACAATGAGCAGTTCTTC
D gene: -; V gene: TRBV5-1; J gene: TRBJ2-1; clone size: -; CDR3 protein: CASSLQISSYNEQFF; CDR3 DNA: TGCGCCAGCAGCCTACAAATCAGCTCCTACAATGAGCAGTTCTTC
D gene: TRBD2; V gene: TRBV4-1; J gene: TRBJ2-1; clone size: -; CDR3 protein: CASSQGAGGYNEQFF; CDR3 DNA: TGCGCCAGCAGCCAGGGGGCGGGAGGATACAATGAGCAGTTCTTC
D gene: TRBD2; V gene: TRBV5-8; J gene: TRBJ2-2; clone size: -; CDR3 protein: CASSFGLAYTGELFF; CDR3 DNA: TGTGCCAGCAGCTTCGGACTAGCGTACACCGGGGAGCTGTTTTTT
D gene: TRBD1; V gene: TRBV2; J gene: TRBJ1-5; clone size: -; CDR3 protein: CASRDTTGGNQPQHF; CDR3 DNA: TGTGCCAGCAGAGATACCACAGGGGGCAATCAGCCCCAGCATTTT
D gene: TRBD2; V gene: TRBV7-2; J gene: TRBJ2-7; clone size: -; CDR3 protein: CASSPGQVVSSGSLYEQYF; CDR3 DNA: TGTGCCAGCAGCCCCGGACAGGTAGTATCTAGCGGGAGCCTCTACGAGCAGTACTTC
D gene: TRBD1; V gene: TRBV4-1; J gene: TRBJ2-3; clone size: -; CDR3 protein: CASSQAGQGGPTDTQYF; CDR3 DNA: TGCGCCAGCAGCCAAGCGGGACAGGGGGGGCCCACAGATACGCAGTATTTT
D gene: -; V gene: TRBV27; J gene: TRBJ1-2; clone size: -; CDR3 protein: CASSFGGSGYTF; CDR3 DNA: TGTGCCAGCAGTTTCGGGGGAAGTGGCTACACCTTC
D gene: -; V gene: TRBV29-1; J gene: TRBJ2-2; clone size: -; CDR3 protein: CSGAGLETGELFF; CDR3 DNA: TGCAGCGGTGCCGGACTCGAAACCGGGGAGCTGTTTTTT
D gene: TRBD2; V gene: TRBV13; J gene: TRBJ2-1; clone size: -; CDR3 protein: CASSLETGGPYNEQFF; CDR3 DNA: TGTGCCAGCAGCTTAGAAACGGGGGGGCCCTACAATGAGCAGTTCTTC
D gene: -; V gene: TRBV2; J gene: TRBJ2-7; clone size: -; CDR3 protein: CASSEIAELHGEQYF; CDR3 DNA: TGTGCCAGCAGTGAAATTGCGGAGCTCCATGGGGAGCAGTACTTC
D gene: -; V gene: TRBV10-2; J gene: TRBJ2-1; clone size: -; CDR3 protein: CASSDVGGTYNEQFF; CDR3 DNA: TGCGCCAGCAGTGACGTGGGAGGAACCTACAATGAGCAGTTCTTC
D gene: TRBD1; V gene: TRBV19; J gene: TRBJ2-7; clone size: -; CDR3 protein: CASSEDRGYEQYF; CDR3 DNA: TGTGCCAGTAGTGAGGACAGGGGCTACGAGCAGTACTTC
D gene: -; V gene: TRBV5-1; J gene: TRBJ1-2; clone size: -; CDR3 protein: CASSLASRQAQAYGYTF; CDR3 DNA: TGCGCCAGCAGCTTGGCCTCAAGACAGGCCCAAGCATATGGCTACACCTTC
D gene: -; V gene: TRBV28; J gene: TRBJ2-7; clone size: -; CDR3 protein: CASSYDNLYEQYF; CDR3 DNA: TGTGCCAGCAGTTATGACAATCTCTACGAGCAGTACTTC
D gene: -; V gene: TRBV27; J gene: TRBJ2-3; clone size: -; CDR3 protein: CASSLSVSGTDTQYF; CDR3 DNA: TGTGCCAGCAGTTTATCGGTTAGCGGTACAGATACGCAGTATTTT
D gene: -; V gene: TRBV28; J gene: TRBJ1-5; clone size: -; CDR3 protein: CASSLRQAERPQHF; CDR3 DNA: TGTGCCAGCAGTCTCCGACAGGCCGAACGGCCCCAGCATTTT
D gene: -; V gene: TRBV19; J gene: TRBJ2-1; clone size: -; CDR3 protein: CASSLGSAINEQFF; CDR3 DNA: TGTGCCAGTAGTCTCGGATCCGCGATTAATGAGCAGTTCTTC
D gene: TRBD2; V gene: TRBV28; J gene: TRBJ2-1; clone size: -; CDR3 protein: CASSFVGAGPKGVF; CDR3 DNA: TGTGCCAGCAGTTTTGTAGGAGCGGGGCCAAAGGGCGTCTTC